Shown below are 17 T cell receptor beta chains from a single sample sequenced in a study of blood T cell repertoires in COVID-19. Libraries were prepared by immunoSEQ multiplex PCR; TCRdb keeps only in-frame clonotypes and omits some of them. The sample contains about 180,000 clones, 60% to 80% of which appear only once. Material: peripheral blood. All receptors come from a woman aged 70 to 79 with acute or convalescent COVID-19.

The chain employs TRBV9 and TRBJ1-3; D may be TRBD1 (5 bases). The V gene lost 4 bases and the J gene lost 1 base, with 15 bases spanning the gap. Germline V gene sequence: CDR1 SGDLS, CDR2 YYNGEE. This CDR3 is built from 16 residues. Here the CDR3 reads CASSIRDSPSGNTIYF. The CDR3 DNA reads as TGTGCCAGCAGCATTCGGGACTCACCGTCTGGAAACACCATATATTTT. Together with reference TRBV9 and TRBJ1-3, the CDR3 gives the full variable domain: DSGVTQTPKHLITATGQRVTLRCSPRSGDLSVYWYQQSLDQGLQFLIQYYNGEERAKGNILERFSAQQFPDLHSELNLSSLELGDSALYFCASSIRDSPSGNTIYFGEGSWLTVV.

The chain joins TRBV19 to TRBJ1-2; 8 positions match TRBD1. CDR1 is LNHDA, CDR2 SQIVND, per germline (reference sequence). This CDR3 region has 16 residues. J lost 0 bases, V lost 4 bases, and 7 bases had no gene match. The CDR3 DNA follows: TGTGCCAGTAGTACCGGGACAGGAACGTCTAACTATGGCTACACCTTC. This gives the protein CASSTGTGTSNYGYTF.

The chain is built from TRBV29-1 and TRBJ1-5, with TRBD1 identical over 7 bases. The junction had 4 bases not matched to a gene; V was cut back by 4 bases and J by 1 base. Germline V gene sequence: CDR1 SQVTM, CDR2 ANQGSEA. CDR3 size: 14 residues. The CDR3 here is CSVGQGTSNQPQHF. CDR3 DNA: TGCAGCGTTGGACAGGGAACGAGCAATCAGCCCCAGCATTTT.

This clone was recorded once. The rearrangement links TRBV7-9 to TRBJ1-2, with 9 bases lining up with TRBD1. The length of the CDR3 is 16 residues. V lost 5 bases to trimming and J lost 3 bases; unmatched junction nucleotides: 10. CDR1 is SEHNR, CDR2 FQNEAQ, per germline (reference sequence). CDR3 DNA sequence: TGTGCCAGCAGCCCAAGTGGGGACAGGGCTCACTATGGCTACACCTTC. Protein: CASSPSGDRAHYGYTF. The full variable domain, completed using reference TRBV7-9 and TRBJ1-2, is DTGVSQNPRHKITKRGQNVTFRCDPISEHNRLYWYRQTLGQGPEFLTYFQNEAQLEKSRLLSDRFSAERPKGSFSTLEIQRTEQGDSAMYLCASSPSGDRAHYGYTFGSGTRLTVV.

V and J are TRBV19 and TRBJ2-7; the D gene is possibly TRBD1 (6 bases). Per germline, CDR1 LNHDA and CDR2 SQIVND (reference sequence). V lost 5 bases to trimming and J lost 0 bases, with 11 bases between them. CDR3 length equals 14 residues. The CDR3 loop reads CASSDGQNSYEQYF. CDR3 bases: TGTGCCAGTAGTGACGGACAGAACTCCTACGAGCAGTACTTC.

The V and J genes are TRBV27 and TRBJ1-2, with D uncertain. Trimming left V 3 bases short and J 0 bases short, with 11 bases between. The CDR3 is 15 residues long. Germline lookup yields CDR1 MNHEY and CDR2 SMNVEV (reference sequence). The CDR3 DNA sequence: TGTGCCAGCAGTTTCGTTCCGGTAGCTAACTATGGCTACACCTTC. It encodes CASSFVPVANYGYTF.

In DNA form, the CDR3 reads TGTGCCAGCAGCCAGGGCCTCAATCAGCCCCAGCATTTT. Amino acids: CASSQGLNQPQHF. The chain combines TRBV3-1 (or the pseudogene TRBV3-2) with TRBJ1-5; D not resolved. Deletions cut 3 bases from V and 3 bases from J, with 6 bases between. There are 13 residues in the CDR3. Germline V gene data show CDR1 as LGHDT and CDR2 as YNNKEL (reference sequence).

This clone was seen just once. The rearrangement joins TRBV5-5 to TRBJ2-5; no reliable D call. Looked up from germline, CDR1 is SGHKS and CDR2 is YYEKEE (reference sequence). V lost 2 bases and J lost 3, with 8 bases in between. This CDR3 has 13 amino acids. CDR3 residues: CASSLLDKETQYF. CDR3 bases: TGTGCCAGCAGCTTATTAGATAAAGAGACCCAGTACTTC.

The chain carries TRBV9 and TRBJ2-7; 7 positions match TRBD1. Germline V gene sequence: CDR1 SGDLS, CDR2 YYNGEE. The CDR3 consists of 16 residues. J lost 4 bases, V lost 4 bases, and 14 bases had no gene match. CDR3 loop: CASSPRLTGFTYEQYF. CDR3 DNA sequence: TGTGCCAGCAGCCCCCGATTGACAGGGTTTACGTACGAGCAGTACTTC.

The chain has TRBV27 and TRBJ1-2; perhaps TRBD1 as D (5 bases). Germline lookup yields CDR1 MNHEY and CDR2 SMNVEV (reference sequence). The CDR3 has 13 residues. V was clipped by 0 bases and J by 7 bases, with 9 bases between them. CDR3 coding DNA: TGTGCCAGCAGTTTATCTAGGGGTTCTGGCTACACCTTC. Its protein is CASSLSRGSGYTF.

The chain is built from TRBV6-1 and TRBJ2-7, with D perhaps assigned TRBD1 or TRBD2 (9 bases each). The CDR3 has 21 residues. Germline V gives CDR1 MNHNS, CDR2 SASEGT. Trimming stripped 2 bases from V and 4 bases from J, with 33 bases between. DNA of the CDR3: TGTGCCAGCAGTGAAACATTACCCGGGACAGGGCGACTAGCGGACAAGTACGAGCAGTACTTC. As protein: CASSETLPGTGRLADKYEQYF.

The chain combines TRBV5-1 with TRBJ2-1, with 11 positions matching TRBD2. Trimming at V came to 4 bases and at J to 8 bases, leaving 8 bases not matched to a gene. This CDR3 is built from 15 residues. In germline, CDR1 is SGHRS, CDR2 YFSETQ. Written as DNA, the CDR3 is TGCGCCAGCAGCCCTGCTAGCGGGAGGTACGATGAGCAGTTCTTC. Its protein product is CASSPASGRYDEQFF.

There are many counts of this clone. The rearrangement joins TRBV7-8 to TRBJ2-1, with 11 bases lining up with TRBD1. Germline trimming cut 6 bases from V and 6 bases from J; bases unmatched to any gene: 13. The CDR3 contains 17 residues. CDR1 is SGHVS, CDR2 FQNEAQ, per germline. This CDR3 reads CASRDLPGQGERNEQFF. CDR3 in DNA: TGTGCCAGCAGAGATCTACCGGGACAGGGGGAGCGCAATGAGCAGTTCTTC.

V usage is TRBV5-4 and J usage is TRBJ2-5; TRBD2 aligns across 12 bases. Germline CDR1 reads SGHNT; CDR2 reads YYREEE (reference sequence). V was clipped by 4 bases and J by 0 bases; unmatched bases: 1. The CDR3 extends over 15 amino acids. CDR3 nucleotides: TGTGCCAGCAGCCGGACTAGCGGGAACCAAGAGACCCAGTACTTC. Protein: CASSRTSGNQETQYF.

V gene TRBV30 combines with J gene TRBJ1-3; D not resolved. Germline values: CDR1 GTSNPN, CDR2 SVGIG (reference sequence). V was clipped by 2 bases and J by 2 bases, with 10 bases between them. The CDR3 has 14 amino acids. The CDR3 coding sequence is TGTGCCTGGAGTCCCCTGGAGGCTGGAAACACCATATATTTT. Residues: CAWSPLEAGNTIYF.

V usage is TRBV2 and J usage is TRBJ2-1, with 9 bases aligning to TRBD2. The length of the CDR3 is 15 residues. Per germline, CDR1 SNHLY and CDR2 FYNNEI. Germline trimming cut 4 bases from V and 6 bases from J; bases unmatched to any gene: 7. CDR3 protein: CASSALSGRSNEQFF. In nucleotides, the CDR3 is TGTGCCAGCAGTGCTTTAAGCGGGAGGTCCAATGAGCAGTTCTTC.

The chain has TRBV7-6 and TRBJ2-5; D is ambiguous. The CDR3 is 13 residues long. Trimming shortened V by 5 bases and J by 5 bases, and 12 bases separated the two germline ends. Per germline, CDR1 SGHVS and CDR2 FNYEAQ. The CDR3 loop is CASSLSRWETQYF. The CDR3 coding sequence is TGTGCCAGCAGCCTTTCACGGTGGGAGACCCAGTACTTC.